This T cell receptor beta chain was identified in a study of CD8+CD57+ T cells in acquired aplastic anemia. At the level of the study: Sorted cells (CD4+ and CD8+) yielded DNA amounts that averaged around 3.1 ug. Study findings and constraints: Patients and controls shared 25 to 35 CD8+ CDR3 sequences, which appeared highly expressed in patients and within their immunodominant clones. Significant differences in CD8+ Simpson's diversity were not observed between patients and controls.

Genomic DNA was employed as the template in profiling TCR beta VDJ and CDR3. Each CDR3 protein is one row after TCRdb ran MiXCR on the reads. The data hold about 58,000 distinct CDR3 sequences, with roughly three fifths observed a single time. Flow cytometry had shown expanded CD8+CD57+ cells in the patients chosen for sequencing. Therapy had not been given to patients before blood sampling. There are 16 residues in the CDR3. CDR1 is LNHNV and CDR2 is YYDKDF in the germline V gene (reference sequence). This clonotype has a handful of counts. Its antigen remains unknown. Mismatch with germline at one junction end may stem from a read error.

Input material: sorted CD4+, CD8+, or CD8+CD57+ T cells (not recorded which) from PBMCs. This clonotype was obtained from a human donor with aplastic anemia. This rearrangement joins TRBV15 to TRBJ2-1; 7 bases are shared with TRBD1. Here the CDR3 reads CATSLQGVNVYNEQFF. The CDR3 DNA reads TGTGCCACCAGCCTTCAGGGGGTTAACGTGTACAATGAGCAATTCTTC. Variable domain in full (rest from reference TRBV15 and TRBJ2-1): DAMVIQNPRYQVTQFGKPVTLSCSQTLNHNVMYWYQQKSSQAPKLLFHYYDKDFNNEADTPDNFQSRRPNTSFCFLDIRSPGLGDTAMYLCATSLQGVNVYNEQFFGPGTRLTVL.